The T cell receptor (beta chain) described here comes from a study of CD8+ T cells in alopecia areata. Extracted RNA was reverse transcribed into cDNA, the sequencing template. Sequenced by immunoSEQ multiplex PCR; TCRdb stores in-frame clones only, minus some. The table shows about 290,000 clones, with more than 45% occurring only once. Sample treatment: oral pan-JAK inhibitor, 5-10 mg twice daily. There are 11 residues in the CDR3. In germline, CDR1 is DFQATT, CDR2 SNEGSKA (reference sequence). V dropped 2 bases and J dropped 7 bases, with 6 bases sitting between them. The sequencing used CD4+ T cells sorted from blood, collected at week 24, from a patient treated with tofacitinib. The V gene is TRBV20-1, the J gene TRBJ2-1, with D hard to call. This clonotype was sampled from a human donor with alopecia areata. The CDR3 sequence: CSARRINEQFF. The CDR3 DNA sequence: TGCAGTGCTAGACGGATAAATGAGCAGTTCTTC.